These 27 T cell receptor beta chains came from one sample sequenced in a study of early T cells in non-severe SARS-CoV-2 infection (dated by TCRdb to the early 2020s). The library was produced with 5' RACE. Sequencer: NextSeq 500. The raw public data were reprocessed by TCRdb itself: fastp quality trimming at Q25, MiXCR clonotype calling, in-frame beta chains only. Rows with a matching CDR3 protein are joined into one entry that keeps the most common DNA and genes. For this sample there are 90,000 or so distinct CDR3 sequences; 15% appear just once. The ten largest clones take up about 5.5% of the sample. The sequencing input was whole blood. All receptors come from an adult who was a healthcare worker with PCR-confirmed SARS-CoV-2 infection or an uninfected control (not recorded which).

A word on this clonotype: The germline gene is not matched at one end of the junction; a read error may be the cause. The chain carries TRBV6-6 and TRBJ1-5; D perhaps matches TRBD1 (6 bases). The CDR3 spans 16 residues. Looked up from germline, CDR1 is MNHNY and CDR2 is SVGAGI (reference sequence). DNA for the CDR3: TGTGCCAGCAGAAATAAACAGGGCCCGCCAAATCGGCCCCAGCATTTT. Its translation: CASRNKQGPPNRPQHF.

This clonotype was seen a few times. The chain has TRBV28 and TRBJ1-2; D gene unclear. V gave up 4 bases and J gave up 2 bases, with 5 bases separating them. Germline V CDR1 and CDR2: MDHEN, SYDVKM. The length of the CDR3 is 12 residues. CDR3 region: CASSSKNYGYTF. CDR3 nucleotide sequence: TGTGCCAGCAGTTCAAAGAACTATGGCTACACCTTC.

In this sample, this clonotype turned up many times. This chain joins TRBV14 and TRBJ2-4; the match to TRBD2 covers 9 bases. This CDR3 is 14 amino acids long. Trimming cost V 2 bases and J 6 bases; bases outside gene matches: 2. In germline, CDR1 is SGHDN, CDR2 FVKESK. CDR3 nucleotides: TGTGCCAGCAGCCAACCGGGACTAGCAAACATTCAGTACTTC. Its protein product is CASSQPGLANIQYF.

The J gene is TRBJ2-7, the V gene TRBV20-1, with 10 bases that match TRBD2. The CDR3 is 12 amino acids. V shed 7 bases and J 6 bases; nucleotides not matched to a gene: 6. Germline CDR1 and CDR2: DFQATT and SNEGSKA (reference sequence). The CDR3 reads CSVGLAGGEQYF. The CDR3 nucleotides are TGCAGTGTCGGGTTAGCGGGAGGCGAGCAGTACTTC.

This clonotype has just one count. The chain joins TRBV27 to TRBJ2-2; D is possibly TRBD1 (6 bases). V was clipped by 2 bases and J by 5 bases, with 9 bases between them. The CDR3 runs to 14 residues. CDR1 MNHEY and CDR2 SMNVEV come from the germline V gene (reference sequence). CDR3: CASSLGTLTGELFF. Here the CDR3 DNA reads TGTGCCAGCAGTTTAGGGACACTGACCGGGGAGCTGTTTTTT.

The genes are TRBV12-3 or TRBV12-4 and TRBJ2-2, with D tentatively TRBD1 or TRBD2 (5 bases each). This CDR3 comprises 14 residues. V lost 4 bases and J lost 8, with 14 bases in between. CDR3 bases: TGTGCCAGCAGTTGGGGACCGGGGATGGGGGAGCTGTTTTTT. Protein sequence: CASSWGPGMGELFF.

This clonotype has more than one count but fewer than ten. This chain joins TRBV28 and TRBJ1-5, with TRBD1 as a possible D gene (6 bases). Per germline, CDR1 MDHEN and CDR2 SYDVKM. This CDR3 is 13 amino acids long. V was clipped by 10 bases and J by 5 bases, with 15 bases between them. CDR3 protein: CAIRDNKHQPQHF. Here the CDR3 DNA reads TGTGCCATCCGGGACAACAAACATCAGCCCCAGCATTTT.

This sequence joins TRBV7-8 and TRBJ2-1; D perhaps matches TRBD2 (5 bases). There are 14 residues in the CDR3. CDR1 is SGHVS, CDR2 FQNEAQ, per germline. Trimming removed 3 bases at V and 3 bases at J, with 9 bases between. CDR3 protein: CASSFSGRYNEQFF. CDR3 DNA: TGTGCCAGCAGCTTCAGCGGTCGCTACAATGAGCAGTTCTTC.

The chain uses TRBV7-2 and TRBJ2-2; the D call may be TRBD1 or TRBD2 (5 bases each). Germline V CDR1 and CDR2: SGHTA, FQGNSA. Trimming took 3 bases from V and 3 from J, leaving 14 bases between them. The CDR3 has 16 amino acids. The CDR3 loop is CASSLRGTYYTGELFF. Here the CDR3 DNA reads TGTGCCAGCAGCTTGAGGGGCACCTATTACACCGGGGAGCTGTTTTTT.

The sample holds many counts of this clonotype. The CDR3 bases are TGTGCCAGCAGCACAGGGATTGATTTAAGAAAACTGTTTTTT. Translation gives CASSTGIDLRKLFF. The chain combines TRBV12-3 or TRBV12-4 with TRBJ1-4; tentatively, D is TRBD1 (6 bases). CDR3 length: 14 amino acids. Deletions cut 6 bases from V and 10 bases from J, with 18 bases between.

This clonotype was detected ten times or more. V usage is TRBV20-1 and J usage is TRBJ1-1; tentatively, D is TRBD1 (5 bases). Trimming took 0 bases from V and 3 from J, leaving 11 bases between them. Germline V gives CDR1 DFQATT, CDR2 SNEGSKA (reference sequence). The CDR3 runs to 14 residues. The CDR3, as DNA: TGCAGTGCTAGAGATGCCATGGGGGACACTGAAGCTTTCTTT. Translation: CSARDAMGDTEAFF.

This clonotype was seen many times. DNA of the CDR3: TGTGCTAGTGGTTTGGGAACTGGGACTCCTGAAGAGACCCAGTACTTC. Amino acids: CASGLGTGTPEETQYF. The V and J genes are TRBV12-5 and TRBJ2-5; D is perhaps TRBD2 (6 bases). V was clipped by 1 base and J by 3 bases, with 15 bases between them. Germline V gene lookup returns CDR1 LGHNT and CDR2 FRNRAP. The CDR3 has 16 amino acids.

The chain joins TRBV29-1 to TRBJ2-2; tentative D call: TRBD2 (6 bases). Trimming left V 6 bases short and J 6 bases short, with 14 bases between. Germline V gene sequence: CDR1 SQVTM, CDR2 ANQGSEA. CDR3 length: 13 residues. CDR3 bases: TGCAGCGTCTCCCCGGGAGCTTCCGGGGAGCTGTTTTTT. This codes for CSVSPGASGELFF.

This clonotype was observed many times. V is TRBV5-6 and J is TRBJ2-1; TRBD2 matches at 11 bases. Trimming cost V 3 bases and J 9 bases; bases outside gene matches: 11. CDR1 is SGHDT, CDR2 YYEEEE, per germline. This CDR3 has 16 residues. CDR3 sequence reads: CASSSTTSGSDGEQFF. The CDR3 region has the DNA TGTGCCAGCAGCTCGACTACTAGCGGGAGTGATGGTGAGCAGTTCTTC.

The CDR3 DNA sequence: TGTGCCAGCAGCTTACTAGCGGACACCGGGGAGCTGTTTTTT. This encodes CASSLLADTGELFF. The chain has TRBV11-2 and TRBJ2-2, with 7 nucleotides matching TRBD2. V lost 2 bases and J lost 3; bases outside the gene matches: 0. Germline CDR1 reads SGHAT; CDR2 reads FQNNGV. This CDR3 contains 14 residues. Looking up the rest from reference TRBV11-2 and TRBJ2-2 gives the full variable domain: EAGVAQSPRYKIIEKRQSVAFWCNPISGHATLYWYQQILGQGPKLLIQFQNNGVVDDSQLPKDRFSAERLKGVDSTLKIQPAKLEDSAVYLCASSLLADTGELFFGEGSRLTVL.

This clonotype was observed at least ten times. This rearrangement joins TRBV28 to TRBJ2-2; 9 bases match TRBD1. With 3 bases clipped from V and 6 bases from J, the junction kept 5 bases outside the gene matches. Germline-derived CDR1 and CDR2 are MDHEN and SYDVKM. This CDR3 region has 15 residues. CDR3 coding DNA: TGTGCCAGCAGTTTCGGGGACAGGGTGCCCGGGGAGCTGTTTTTT. Its protein is CASSFGDRVPGELFF.

This clonotype was detected a few times. The rearrangement uses TRBV2 and TRBJ2-3; D remains unclear. The CDR3 covers 13 residues. Germline V gene sequence: CDR1 SNHLY, CDR2 FYNNEI. The V end was cut by 8 bases, the J end by 0 bases, with 9 bases between. CDR3 amino acids: CASEVWSTDTQYF. CDR3 DNA sequence: TGTGCCAGCGAAGTGTGGAGCACAGATACGCAGTATTTT. The full variable domain, completed using reference TRBV2 and TRBJ2-3, is EPEVTQTPSHQVTQMGQEVILRCVPISNHLYFYWYRQILGQKVEFLVSFYNNEISEKSEIFDDQFSVERPDGSNFTLKIRSTKLEDSAMYFCASEVWSTDTQYFGPGTRLTVL.

This chain joins TRBV21-1 and TRBJ2-3. TRBV21-1 has pseudogene status. This CDR3 is built from 11 residues. CDR3 loop: CASRPLDTQYF. As DNA, the CDR3 is TGTGCCAGTCGACCGTTAGATACGCAGTATTTT.

This clonotype was counted many times. The chain combines TRBV28 with TRBJ2-2; no clear D gene. Germline CDR1 is MDHEN and CDR2 is SYDVKM. The CDR3 covers 13 residues. Trimming pared 7 bases from V and 5 bases from J, leaving 11 bases between. CDR3 nucleotide sequence: TGTGCCAGCAAGGCAGAAAATACCGGGGAGCTGTTTTTT. This gives the protein CASKAENTGELFF.

The rearrangement joins TRBV20-1 to TRBJ2-5; D tentatively reads TRBD1 or TRBD2 (7 bases each). This CDR3 contains 14 residues. V was shortened by 3 bases and J by 3 bases, with 14 bases between the two germline ends. The germline V gene has CDR1 DFQATT and CDR2 SNEGSKA (reference sequence). CDR3 region: CSARISGGEETQYF. For the CDR3, the DNA is TGCAGTGCTAGGATTTCAGGGGGGGAAGAGACCCAGTACTTC.

This clonotype was seen at least ten times. The chain links TRBV7-2 to TRBJ2-7; 7 bases fit TRBD1. From germline, CDR1 is SGHTA and CDR2 FQGNSA. Losses at the gene ends were 5 bases for V and 0 bases for J; bases not matched to a gene: 4. The CDR3 is 14 residues long. CDR3 coding DNA: TGTGCCAGCAGCCCGGGACAGATCTCCTACGAGCAGTACTTC. Protein: CASSPGQISYEQYF.

This clonotype was observed at least ten times. V usage is TRBV9 and J usage is TRBJ1-4; maybe TRBD1 (5 bases). V lost 2 bases and J 6 bases, leaving 11 bases between the germline ends. The germline V gene encodes CDR1 SGDLS and CDR2 YYNGEE. CDR3 size: 14 residues. The CDR3 nucleotides are TGTGCCAGCAGCGTCGGGACGGTAGATGAAAAACTGTTTTTT. Translating it yields CASSVGTVDEKLFF.

The sample holds a few counts of this clonotype. The chain carries TRBV12-3 or TRBV12-4 and TRBJ2-2, with 9 bases lining up with TRBD1. The CDR3 runs 16 residues. With 3 bases clipped from V and 5 bases from J, the junction kept 7 bases outside the gene matches. This CDR3 reads CASSFGQGRETGELFF. CDR3 DNA sequence: TGTGCCAGCAGTTTTGGACAGGGGCGAGAGACCGGGGAGCTGTTTTTT.

This clonotype was detected a few times. The chain joins TRBV20-1 to TRBJ2-7; 9 positions agree with TRBD2. This CDR3 is 17 amino acids long. The V segment lost 0 bases and the J segment 0 bases; nucleotides outside the gene matches: 9. Per germline, CDR1 DFQATT and CDR2 SNEGSKA (reference sequence). This CDR3 is CSAREALGLAGSYEQYF. CDR3 DNA: TGCAGTGCTAGAGAAGCGTTGGGACTAGCTGGCTCCTACGAGCAGTACTTC.

This clonotype was detected ten times or more. The chain couples TRBV7-8 to TRBJ2-2, with no clear D. Germline V gives CDR1 SGHVS, CDR2 FQNEAQ. CDR3 size: 13 residues. Trimming cost V 5 bases and J 7 bases, with 11 bases left between them. The CDR3 region has the DNA TGTGCCAGCAGCCCGCCCGGTTTCGGGGAGCTGTTTTTT. It yields the protein CASSPPGFGELFF.

There are many counts of this clonotype. The chain is built from TRBV7-3 and TRBJ2-1, with 10 bases matching TRBD2. Trimming removed 5 bases from V and 9 bases from J; junction bases left unmatched: 10. The CDR3 extends over 15 amino acids. Germline lookup yields CDR1 SGHTA and CDR2 FQGTGA. The CDR3 region is CASSPESGRASEQFF. In nucleotides, the CDR3 is TGTGCCAGCAGCCCGGAGAGCGGGAGGGCCTCTGAGCAGTTCTTC.

This clonotype was counted at least ten times. The chain couples TRBV7-9 to TRBJ2-1; a weak D match, TRBD1 (6 bases). Germline V gene sequence: CDR1 SEHNR, CDR2 FQNEAQ (reference sequence). V lost 1 base to trimming and J lost 1 base, with 14 bases between them. The CDR3 has 17 amino acids. The CDR3 region is CASSLGYGQSSYNEQFF. The CDR3 coding sequence is TGTGCCAGCAGCTTAGGTTATGGACAGTCATCCTACAATGAGCAGTTCTTC.